The 31 T cell receptor beta chains in this list originate from one sample, sequenced in a study of blood T cell repertoires in COVID-19. Sequenced by immunoSEQ multiplex PCR; TCRdb stores in-frame clones only, minus some. The data show roughly 250,000 clones, with around 84% seen just once and roughly 1.6% held by the top ten. Sequenced sample: PBMCs or T cells enriched from blood (not recorded which). Source of these receptors: a woman between 50 and 59 years old who had recovered from COVID-19.

V usage is TRBV18 and J usage is TRBJ2-1; 11 bases align to TRBD2. After removal of 4 bases from V and 7 bases from J, the junction contained 6 bases not matched to a gene. Looked up from germline, CDR1 is KGHSH and CDR2 is LQKENI. The CDR3 loop spans 15 amino acids. CDR3 protein: CASSLIAGGLNEQFF. The CDR3 nucleotides are TGTGCCAGCTCACTTATAGCGGGAGGGCTAAATGAGCAGTTCTTC. Supplemented by reference TRBV18 and TRBJ2-1, the full variable domain reads NAGVMQNPRHLVRRRGQEARLRCSPMKGHSHVYWYRQLPEEGLKFMVYLQKENIIDESGMPKERFSAEFPKEGPSILRIQQVVRGDSAAYFCASSLIAGGLNEQFFGPGTRLTVL.

The V gene is TRBV5-8, the J gene TRBJ2-3; 9 bases agree with TRBD1. The germline V gene has CDR1 SGHTS and CDR2 YDEGEE. CDR3 length equals 15 residues. Trimming at V came to 3 bases and at J to 7 bases, leaving 9 bases not matched to a gene. CDR3 in DNA: TGTGCCAGCAGCTCCAGCGGGACAGGGATATATACGCAGTATTTT. It yields the protein CASSSSGTGIYTQYF.

This clone was counted a single time. CDR3 bases: TGCGCCAGCAGCCAAACTCGAGCCGGGGACAGGGGGGTTGAAGCTTTCTTT. Translated, it gives CASSQTRAGDRGVEAFF. The V call is TRBV4-1, the J call TRBJ1-1, with 11 bases fitting TRBD1. Losses at the gene ends were 2 bases for V and 7 bases for J; bases not matched to a gene: 12. Germline lookup yields CDR1 MGHRA and CDR2 YSYEKL. This CDR3 contains 17 residues.

This sequence joins TRBV5-4 and TRBJ2-7; possible D gene TRBD1, 7 bases. Trimming stripped 4 bases from V and 3 bases from J, with 17 bases between. The germline V gene has CDR1 SGHNT and CDR2 YYREEE (reference sequence). The CDR3 runs 15 residues. Written as DNA, the CDR3 is TGTGCCAGCAGCCCGGGGGCAGGGGGAAACTACGAGCAGTACTTC. Amino acids: CASSPGAGGNYEQYF.

The chain uses TRBV7-3 and TRBJ2-3, with 11 bases that match TRBD1. The V segment lost 5 bases and the J segment 5 bases; nucleotides outside the gene matches: 6. The CDR3 sequence is 15 residues long. CDR1 is SGHTA and CDR2 is FQGTGA in the germline V gene. The CDR3 DNA sequence: TGTGCCAGCAGCCCCTCCGGGACAGGGGGAGATACGCAGTATTTT. It encodes CASSPSGTGGDTQYF.

The chain carries TRBV14 and TRBJ1-1; D gene unclear. From germline, CDR1 is SGHDN and CDR2 FVKESK. Trimming took off 4 bases at V and 3 bases at J, with 18 bases between the two ends. CDR3 length: 16 residues. CDR3 DNA: TGTGCCAGCAGCCTACTCCCGACACCAGCGGACACTGAAGCTTTCTTT. Protein: CASSLLPTPADTEAFF.

The chain is built from TRBV28 and TRBJ2-4, with a possible D match to TRBD2 (5 bases). The V end lost 2 bases, the J end lost 6 bases, and 8 bases lay between the germline ends. This CDR3 has 13 residues. The germline V gene has CDR1 MDHEN and CDR2 SYDVKM. CDR3 sequence: CASSLGGLNIQYF. The CDR3 bases are TGTGCCAGCAGTTTAGGAGGACTAAACATTCAGTACTTC.

CDR3 region: CASSGDFLEQFF. The CDR3 DNA sequence: TGTGCCAGCAGTGGGGACTTCCTAGAGCAGTTCTTC. The V call is TRBV12-3 or TRBV12-4, the J call TRBJ2-1, with a possible D match to TRBD2 (6 bases). This CDR3 comprises 12 residues. Deletions cut 5 bases from V and 10 bases from J, with 12 bases between.

The gene calls are TRBV30 and TRBJ1-1; D remains ambiguous. The CDR3 covers 14 residues. Germline assignment: CDR1 GTSNPN and CDR2 SVGIG (reference sequence). The V and J ends lost 0 bases and 7 bases respectively, with 15 bases between them. The CDR3 nucleotides read TGTGCCTGGAGTGTGTTCGGGAGCCCTATTGAAGCTTTCTTT. This translates into CAWSVFGSPIEAFF.

The chain uses TRBV7-9 and TRBJ1-1; 8 nucleotides match TRBD1. This CDR3 is 19 amino acids long. The junction had 21 bases not matched to a gene; V was cut back by 5 bases and J by 4 bases. Germline assignment: CDR1 SEHNR and CDR2 FQNEAQ (reference sequence). CDR3 in DNA: TGTGCCAGCAGCAAGTTCCCCAATTACCAACAGGGGGGGAGCACTGAAGCTTTCTTT. Amino acids: CASSKFPNYQQGGSTEAFF.

The J gene is TRBJ2-7, the V gene TRBV27, with unresolved D. This CDR3 contains 12 residues. Germline CDR1 MNHEY, CDR2 SMNVEV (reference sequence). V was trimmed by 7 bases and J by 4 bases, leaving 11 bases between them. CDR3 sequence (DNA): TGTGCCAGCATCTGGCCGGAGTACGAGCAGTACTTC. This encodes CASIWPEYEQYF.

This chain joins TRBV28 and TRBJ2-4, with D unclear. This CDR3 has 14 residues. CDR1 and CDR2 from the germline V gene are MDHEN and SYDVKM. V shed 6 bases and J shed 1 base, with 10 bases lying between them. The CDR3 DNA sequence: TGTGCCAGCAGCACTACATGGGCCAAAAACATTCAGTACTTC. Its translation: CASSTTWAKNIQYF.

The rearrangement uses TRBV4-1 and TRBJ2-7; 8 bases map to TRBD2. J gave up 5 bases and V 0 bases, and 18 bases lay outside the gene matches. From germline, CDR1 is MGHRA and CDR2 YSYEKL. The CDR3 extends over 19 amino acids. The CDR3 reads CASSQEHIESGGPGNEQYF. Written as DNA, the CDR3 is TGCGCCAGCAGCCAAGAACACATCGAGTCGGGAGGGCCTGGGAACGAGCAGTACTTC.

This chain links TRBV27 with TRBJ1-2; possibly TRBD1 for D (5 bases). CDR1 is MNHEY, CDR2 SMNVEV, per germline (reference sequence). The length of the CDR3 is 16 residues. The ends were cut back, 5 bases at V and 8 bases at J, with 24 bases in the middle. Here the CDR3 reads CASSPDWGTNPQGYTF. In DNA form, the CDR3 reads TGTGCCAGCAGTCCGGACTGGGGGACTAACCCCCAGGGCTACACCTTC.

The chain combines TRBV7-2 with TRBJ2-7; the match to TRBD1 covers 11 bases. Looked up from germline, CDR1 is SGHTA and CDR2 is FQGNSA. This CDR3 spans 14 amino acids. V trimming: 5 bases; J trimming: 4 bases; junction bases outside the gene matches: 4. The CDR3 loop is CASSPDRGQYEQYF. CDR3 bases: TGTGCCAGCAGCCCGGACAGGGGGCAGTACGAGCAGTACTTC.

In nucleotides, the CDR3 is TGTGCCAGCAGGACAGAAGACATTCAGTACTTC. This translates into CASRTEDIQYF. This rearrangement joins TRBV2 to TRBJ2-4; possibly TRBD1 for D (5 bases). Germline V lookup: CDR1 SNHLY, CDR2 FYNNEI. The CDR3 has 11 amino acids. V was shortened by 6 bases and J by 8 bases, with 8 bases between the two germline ends.

This clone is classed as large. The V gene is TRBV7-9, the J gene TRBJ1-1; D unclear. Trimming took 7 bases from V and 1 from J, leaving 13 bases between them. The germline CDR1 and CDR2 sequences are SEHNR and FQNEAQ (reference sequence). The CDR3 has 14 amino acids. CDR3 loop: CASTQTRGNTEAFF. DNA for the CDR3: TGTGCCAGCACCCAAACGCGGGGGAACACTGAAGCTTTCTTT.

The CDR3 protein is CASSETASRAEAFF. CDR3 DNA sequence: TGTGCCAGCAGTGAGACAGCTTCCCGAGCTGAAGCTTTCTTT. The chain combines TRBV6-1 with TRBJ1-1, with D possibly TRBD1 on 5 matching bases. V was cut by 3 bases and J by 6 bases, with 14 bases left in between. The CDR3 has 14 amino acids. Germline V gene lookup returns CDR1 MNHNS and CDR2 SASEGT.

Details on this clone: A junction boundary mismatches the germline segment, possibly from a read error. The V and J genes are TRBV28 and TRBJ1-6; maybe TRBD1 (5 bases). Germline V gene data show CDR1 as MDHEN and CDR2 as SYDVKM. CDR3 size: 12 residues. This CDR3 reads CASSLRPGSCFF. The CDR3 nucleotides read TGTGCCAGCAGTTTACGGCCAGGGTCGTGTTTTTTT.

The genes are TRBV7-2 and TRBJ1-2; no clear D. Germline CDR1 SGHTA, CDR2 FQGNSA. V dropped 5 bases and J dropped 1 base, with 17 bases sitting between them. The CDR3 spans 16 residues. This chain's CDR3 is CASSQMVATFNYGYTF. The CDR3 DNA sequence: TGTGCCAGCAGCCAAATGGTAGCTACATTTAACTATGGCTACACCTTC.

This chain links TRBV7-9 with TRBJ2-2; 7 nucleotides match TRBD2. The CDR3 is made up of 14 amino acids. Trimming removed 2 bases from V and 6 bases from J; junction bases left unmatched: 3. The germline V gene encodes CDR1 SEHNR and CDR2 FQNEAQ (reference sequence). The CDR3 spells CASSLSAGAGELFF. DNA for the CDR3: TGTGCCAGCAGCTTATCGGCGGGAGCCGGGGAGCTGTTTTTT. Full variable domain (remainder filled in from reference TRBV7-9 and TRBJ2-2): DTGVSQNPRHKITKRGQNVTFRCDPISEHNRLYWYRQTLGQGPEFLTYFQNEAQLEKSRLLSDRFSAERPKGSFSTLEIQRTEQGDSAMYLCASSLSAGAGELFFGEGSRLTVL.

This chain connects TRBV6-2 or TRBV6-3 to TRBJ2-1, with TRBD1 identical over 9 bases. The CDR3 has 15 residues. The ends lost 5 bases at V and 7 bases at J; junction bases unmatched: 9. Germline CDR1 reads MNHEY; CDR2 reads SVGEGT. The CDR3 region is CASSLQGARGNEQFF. In DNA, the CDR3 is TGTGCCAGCAGTCTACAGGGGGCCCGGGGGAATGAGCAGTTCTTC.

Only a few counts were recorded for this clone. The chain is built from TRBV7-8 and TRBJ2-3, with D possibly being TRBD2 (5 bases). The CDR3 has 16 residues. Trimming took 3 bases from V and 6 from J, leaving 19 bases between them. From germline, CDR1 is SGHVS and CDR2 FQNEAQ. In DNA, the CDR3 is TGTGCCAGCAGCTTTGGGAGACTAATCGGTCGGGATACGCAGTATTTT. Its translation is CASSFGRLIGRDTQYF.

The chain joins TRBV11-2 to TRBJ2-7; 7 nucleotides line up with TRBD1. The CDR3 is made up of 15 amino acids. Germline V gives CDR1 SGHAT, CDR2 FQNNGV. After removal of 5 bases from V and 0 bases from J, the junction contained 7 bases not matched to a gene. Written as DNA, the CDR3 is TGTGCCAGCAGCCGTGACAGGGCGAGCTCCTACGAGCAGTACTTC. This translates into CASSRDRASSYEQYF.

For the CDR3, the DNA is TGTGCCAGCAGTTACCCCAGTGAAGCTTTCTTT. Translated: CASSYPSEAFF. The V call is TRBV6-5, the J call TRBJ1-1; no clear D. The CDR3 is made up of 11 amino acids. Germline V lookup: CDR1 MNHEY, CDR2 SVGAGI. The ends were cut back, 2 bases at V and 7 bases at J, with 5 bases in the middle.

V and J are TRBV3-1 (or the pseudogene TRBV3-2) and TRBJ2-7; the match to TRBD2 covers 11 bases. The CDR3 runs 16 residues. Germline V CDR1 and CDR2: LGHDT, YNNKEL (reference sequence). J lost 2 bases, V lost 6 bases, and 9 bases had no gene match. CDR3 amino acids: CASSPGLADSTYEQYF. The CDR3 DNA reads as TGTGCCAGCAGTCCGGGACTAGCGGACTCCACCTACGAGCAGTACTTC.

The rearrangement uses TRBV30 and TRBJ2-7, with D possibly TRBD2 on 6 matching bases. Germline loops: CDR1 GTSNPN, CDR2 SVGIG (reference sequence). The V end lost 4 bases, the J end lost 3 bases, and 16 bases lay between the germline ends. The CDR3 runs to 14 residues. CDR3 amino acids: CAWTFTGLRYEQYF. CDR3 in DNA: TGTGCCTGGACCTTCACGGGACTGCGCTACGAGCAGTACTTC.

The chain has TRBV27 and TRBJ1-1; TRBD1 might be the D (5 bases). Germline loops: CDR1 MNHEY, CDR2 SMNVEV (reference sequence). The V end lost 2 bases, the J end lost 4 bases, and 11 bases lay between the germline ends. The CDR3 sequence is 14 residues long. CDR3 amino acids: CASSLGGGSTEAFF. CDR3 sequence (DNA): TGTGCCAGCAGTTTAGGGGGGGGAAGCACTGAAGCTTTCTTT.

This chain links TRBV3-1 (or the pseudogene TRBV3-2) with TRBJ1-2; no reliable D call. The CDR3 spans 14 residues. Per germline, CDR1 LGHDT and CDR2 YNNKEL (reference sequence). V shed 0 bases and J shed 2 bases, with 7 bases lying between them. CDR3 nucleotides: TGTGCCAGCAGCCAAGAGGGCAGAAACTATGGCTACACCTTC. Translated, it gives CASSQEGRNYGYTF.

As for this clone: Other nucleotide sequences in the sample specify the same CDR3. The CDR3 region is CASSLQGNTGELFF. Written as DNA, the CDR3 is TGCGCCAGCAGCTTACAGGGTAACACCGGGGAGCTGTTTTTT. The V call is TRBV5-1, the J call TRBJ2-2; possibly TRBD1 for D (6 bases). V was shortened by 2 bases and J by 2 bases, with 7 bases between the two germline ends. The CDR3 has 14 amino acids. CDR1 is SGHRS and CDR2 is YFSETQ in the germline V gene.

A remark on this clone: A junction boundary mismatches the germline segment, possibly from a read error. V gene TRBV14 combines with J gene TRBJ1-2; D is ambiguous. Germline V gene lookup returns CDR1 SGHDN and CDR2 FVKESK. The CDR3 is made up of 12 amino acids. The CDR3 DNA sequence: TGTGCCAGCAGCTTTGTCAACTACGGCTACACCTTC. Its protein product is CASSFVNYGYTF.